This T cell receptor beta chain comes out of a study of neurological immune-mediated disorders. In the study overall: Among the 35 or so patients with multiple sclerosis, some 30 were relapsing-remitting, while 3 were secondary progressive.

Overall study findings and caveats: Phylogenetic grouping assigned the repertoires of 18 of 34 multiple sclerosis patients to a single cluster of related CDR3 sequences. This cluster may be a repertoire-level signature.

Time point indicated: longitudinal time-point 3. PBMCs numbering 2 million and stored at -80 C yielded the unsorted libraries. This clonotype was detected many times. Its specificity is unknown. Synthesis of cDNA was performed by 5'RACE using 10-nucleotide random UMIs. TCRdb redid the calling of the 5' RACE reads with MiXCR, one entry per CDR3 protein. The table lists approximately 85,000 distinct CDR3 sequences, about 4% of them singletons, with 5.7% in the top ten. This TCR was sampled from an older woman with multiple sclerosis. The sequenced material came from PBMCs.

In nucleotides, the CDR3 is TGCGCCAGCAGCTTGGACCCGGCGGGCAATCAGCCCCAGCATTTT. Translation: CASSLDPAGNQPQHF. This chain uses TRBV5-1 with TRBJ1-5; no clear D. The CDR3 totals 15 residues. The germline CDR1 and CDR2 sequences are SGHRS and YFSETQ. V lost 0 bases, J lost 2 bases, and 9 bases lay in between.